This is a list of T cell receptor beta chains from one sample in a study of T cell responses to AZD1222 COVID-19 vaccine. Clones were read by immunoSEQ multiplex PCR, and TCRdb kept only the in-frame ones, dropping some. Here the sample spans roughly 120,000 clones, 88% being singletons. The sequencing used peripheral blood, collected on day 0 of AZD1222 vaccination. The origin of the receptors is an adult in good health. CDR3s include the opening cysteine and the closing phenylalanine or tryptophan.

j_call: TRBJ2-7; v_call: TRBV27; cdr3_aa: CASSRGGGAYEQYF
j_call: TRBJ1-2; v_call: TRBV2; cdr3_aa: CASTGGRESGYTF
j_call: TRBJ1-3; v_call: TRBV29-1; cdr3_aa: CSVSGSLREGNTIYF
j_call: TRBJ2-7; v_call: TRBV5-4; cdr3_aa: CASSSPGQGYEQYF
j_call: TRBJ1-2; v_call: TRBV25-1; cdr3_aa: CASSVGIYGYTF
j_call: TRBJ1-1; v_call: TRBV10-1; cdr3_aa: CASRPAGRDEAFF
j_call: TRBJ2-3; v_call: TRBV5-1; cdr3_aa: CASSSTLRKDTQYF
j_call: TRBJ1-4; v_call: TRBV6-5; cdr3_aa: CASRRQTNEKLFF
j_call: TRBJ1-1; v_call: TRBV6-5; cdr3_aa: CASRPGLNTEAFF
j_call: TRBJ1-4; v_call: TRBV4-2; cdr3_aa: CASSQVRQNFEKLFF
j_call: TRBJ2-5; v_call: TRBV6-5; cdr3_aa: CASSYSGHPSGETQYF
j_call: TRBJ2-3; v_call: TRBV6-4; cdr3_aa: CASSGQRGDTQYF
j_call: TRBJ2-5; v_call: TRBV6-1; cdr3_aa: CASSEVGGGQETQYF
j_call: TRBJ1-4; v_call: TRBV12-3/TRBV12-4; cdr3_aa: CASSHGTGEKLFF
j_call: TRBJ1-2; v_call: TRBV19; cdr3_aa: CASSISPDVDGYTF
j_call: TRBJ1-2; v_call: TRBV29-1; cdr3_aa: CSVERIYGYTF
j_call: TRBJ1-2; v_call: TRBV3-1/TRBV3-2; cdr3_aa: CASSQSIRGSLYGYTF
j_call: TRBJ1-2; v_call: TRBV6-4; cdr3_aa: CASSRTGTGYGYTF
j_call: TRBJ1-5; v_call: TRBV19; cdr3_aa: CASSKDKGIGQPQHF
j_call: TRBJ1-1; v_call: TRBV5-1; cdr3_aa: CASTYRAGDTEAFF
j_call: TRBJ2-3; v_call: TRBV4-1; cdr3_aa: CASSQVASSGDSTDTQYF
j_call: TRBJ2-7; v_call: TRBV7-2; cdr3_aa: CASSLGSGLYEQYF
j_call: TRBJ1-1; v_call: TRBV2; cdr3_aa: CALRGQAEAFF
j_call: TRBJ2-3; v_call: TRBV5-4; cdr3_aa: CASSRVGVTDTQYF
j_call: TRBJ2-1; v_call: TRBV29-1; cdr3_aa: CSVGRIGGSEQFF
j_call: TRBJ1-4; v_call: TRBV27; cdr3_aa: CASSPREGENEKLFF
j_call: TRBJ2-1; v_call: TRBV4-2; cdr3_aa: CASSTRGSGGLDEQFF
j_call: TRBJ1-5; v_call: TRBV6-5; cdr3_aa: CASSFSSLGNQPQHF
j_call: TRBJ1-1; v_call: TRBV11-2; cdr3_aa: CASSQSEGYNTEAFF
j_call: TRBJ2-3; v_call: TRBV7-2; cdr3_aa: CASSAGLYDTQYF
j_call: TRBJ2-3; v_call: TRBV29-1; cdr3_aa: CSAELGDTQYF
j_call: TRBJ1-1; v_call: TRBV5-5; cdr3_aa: CASSLGRDTEAFF
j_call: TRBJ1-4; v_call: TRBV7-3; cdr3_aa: CASSLMGSTNEKLFF
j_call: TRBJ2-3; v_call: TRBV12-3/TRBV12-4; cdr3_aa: CASSGRGSDTQYF
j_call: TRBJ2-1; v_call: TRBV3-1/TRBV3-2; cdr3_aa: CASSQSGVEQFF
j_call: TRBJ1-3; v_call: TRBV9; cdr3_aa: CASSVDTGGNTIYF
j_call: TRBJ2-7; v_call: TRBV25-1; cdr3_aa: CASGSDRGPYEQYF
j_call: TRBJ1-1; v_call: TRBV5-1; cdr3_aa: CASSLEGPGSASRAFF
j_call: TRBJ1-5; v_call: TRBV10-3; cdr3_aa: CAISLDISNQPQHF
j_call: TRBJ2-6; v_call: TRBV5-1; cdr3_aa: CASRPQVSGANVLTF
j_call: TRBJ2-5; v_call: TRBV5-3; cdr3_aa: CARSFAWTGTGVQETQYF